This TCR beta chain emerged from a study of long-term antiretroviral therapy in people with HIV. As to this clone: Antigen unknown.

General study findings and limits: Following ART, diversity rose but still fell short of transplant donor controls.

The authors ran the immunoSEQ assay, v3.0, at survey level. Here immunoSEQ multiplex PCR was the method, and the copy in TCRdb shows in-frame clones only, minus some. The sample gives around 19,000 clones, 79% of which show up once; 6.5% to 10% is in the top ten. The sequence was obtained from a man aged 30 to 45 with HIV. The source material was unsorted PBMCs, sampled at the start of antiretroviral therapy.

This CDR3 reads CASSSSHRGLQETQYF. For the CDR3, the DNA is TGTGCCAGCAGCTCTTCCCATAGGGGTCTACAAGAGACCCAGTACTTC. J is TRBJ2-5 and V is TRBV7-9; a weak D match, TRBD1 (5 bases). Germline lookup yields CDR1 SEHNR and CDR2 FQNEAQ (reference sequence). Deletions cut 4 bases from V and 2 bases from J, with 17 bases between. The CDR3 is 16 residues long.